This entry lists 28 T cell receptor beta chains sequenced from one sample in a study of shared clonotypes between healthy human individuals. Sequencing used immunoSEQ multiplex PCR; TCRdb keeps in-frame clones, though not all of them. This sample has 800,000 to 1,200,000 clones, with about four fifths found just once. The sequenced sample consisted of memory CD4+ T cells from PBMCs. The subset: CD45RA-negative fraction. The receptor source for this set is a young man in good health. Some clones in this sample may be carry-over from other donors' samples.

The chain has TRBV27 and TRBJ1-5, with 7 bases lining up with TRBD1. Per the germline V gene, CDR1 is MNHEY and CDR2 is SMNVEV (reference sequence). The CDR3 length is 17 residues. With V trimmed by 6 bases and J by 1 base, 12 bases remained unmatched. The CDR3 here is CASSPRGGAGSNQPQHF. CDR3 DNA: TGTGCCAGCAGCCCACGAGGGGGCGCGGGAAGCAATCAGCCCCAGCATTTT.

The V call is TRBV4-2, the J call TRBJ2-2, with 8 bases aligning to TRBD2. Unmatched junction bases numbered 6, after V lost 7 bases and J lost 2 bases. This CDR3 region has 15 residues. Germline CDR1 is LGHNA and CDR2 is YNFKEQ. The CDR3: CASTRAGGNTGELFF. In DNA form, the CDR3 reads TGTGCCAGCACCCGGGCGGGGGGAAACACCGGGGAGCTGTTTTTT.

This clone was detected only once. The chain carries TRBV7-8 and TRBJ1-3; D is ambiguous. Germline V gene lookup returns CDR1 SGHVS and CDR2 FQNEAQ. V was trimmed by 1 base and J by 0 bases, leaving 10 bases between them. The CDR3 extends over 16 amino acids. CDR3 in amino acids: CASSLVGGPSGNTIYF. The CDR3 DNA reads as TGTGCCAGCAGCTTAGTTGGAGGGCCCTCTGGAAACACCATATATTTT.

The chain links TRBV5-1 to TRBJ1-1; 9 nucleotides agree with TRBD1. Trimming at V came to 2 bases and at J to 5 bases, leaving 7 bases not matched to a gene. The length of the CDR3 is 15 residues. The germline V gene encodes CDR1 SGHRS and CDR2 YFSETQ. CDR3 sequence (DNA): TGCGCCAGCAGCTTTATGACAGGGGGTATTACTGAAGCTTTCTTT. It yields the protein CASSFMTGGITEAFF.

J is TRBJ1-1 and V is TRBV2; D is uncertain. CDR1 is SNHLY, CDR2 FYNNEI, per germline. The CDR3 is 11 amino acids. Deletions cut 4 bases from V and 11 bases from J, with 11 bases between. The DNA for the CDR3 is TGTGCCAGCAGTGTCGTCTCGGGGGCTTTCTTT. Its protein is CASSVVSGAFF. The whole variable domain, filled in from reference TRBV2 and TRBJ1-1, reads EPEVTQTPSHQVTQMGQEVILRCVPISNHLYFYWYRQILGQKVEFLVSFYNNEISEKSEIFDDQFSVERPDGSNFTLKIRSTKLEDSAMYFCASSVVSGAFFGQGTRLTVV.

The V and J genes are TRBV28 and TRBJ1-5, with D perhaps TRBD1 (6 bases). V was shortened by 8 bases and J by 3 bases, with 14 bases between the two germline ends. The CDR3 has 14 residues. Germline CDR1 is MDHEN and CDR2 is SYDVKM. The DNA of the CDR3 is TGTGCCAGCGAGACCGGGGGGCCCAATCAGCCCCAGCATTTT. It specifies CASETGGPNQPQHF.

The chain recombines TRBV5-1 with TRBJ2-2, with 9 bases lining up with TRBD2. The CDR3 runs to 15 residues. CDR1 is SGHRS and CDR2 is YFSETQ in the germline V gene. The junction had 6 bases not matched to a gene; V was cut back by 1 base and J by 8 bases. CDR3 DNA sequence: TGCGCCAGCAGCTTGAAGGCTAGCGGGACGGGGGAGCTGTTTTTT. Amino acids: CASSLKASGTGELFF.

V and J are TRBV7-2 and TRBJ2-3; 7 bases are shared with TRBD2. The germline V gene has CDR1 SGHTA and CDR2 FQGNSA. The length of the CDR3 is 17 residues. V trimming: 1 base; J trimming: 2 bases; junction bases outside the gene matches: 9. The CDR3 DNA reads TGTGCCAGCAGCTTAGGCCTAGCGGCTAGATCCACAGATACGCAGTATTTT. This translates into CASSLGLAARSTDTQYF.

Worth noting for this clone: The sample carries other DNA sequences with the same CDR3. The chain employs TRBV6-6 and TRBJ1-6, with 8 bases matching TRBD1. J lost 7 bases, V lost 0 bases, and 2 bases had no gene match. The germline CDR1 and CDR2 sequences are MNHNY and SVGAGI (reference sequence). The CDR3 extends over 15 amino acids. CDR3 loop: CASSYSTGDNSPLHF. The CDR3 DNA reads TGTGCCAGCAGTTACTCGACAGGGGACAATTCACCCCTCCACTTT.

The genes are TRBV5-1 and TRBJ2-3; TRBD2 agrees at 12 bases. CDR1 and CDR2 from the germline V gene are SGHRS and YFSETQ. This CDR3 is built from 15 residues. The ends lost 9 bases at V and 1 base at J; junction bases unmatched: 6. CDR3 protein: CATASGRAGTDTQYF. Here the CDR3 DNA reads TGCGCCACAGCTAGCGGGAGGGCCGGCACAGATACGCAGTATTTT. The variable domain in full, with the rest retrieved from reference TRBV5-1 and TRBJ2-3, is KAGVTQTPRYLIKTRGQQVTLSCSPISGHRSVSWYQQTPGQGLQFLFEYFSETQRNKGNFPGRFSGRQFSNSRSEMNVSTLELGDSALYLCATASGRAGTDTQYFGPGTRLTVL.

The V and J genes are TRBV5-1 and TRBJ2-5; D is ambiguous. CDR1 SGHRS and CDR2 YFSETQ come from the germline V gene. This CDR3 has 12 residues. Trimming stripped 7 bases from V and 1 base from J, with 8 bases between. The CDR3 protein is CASVRTQETQYF. The CDR3 DNA reads as TGCGCCAGCGTCCGGACCCAAGAGACCCAGTACTTC.

The CDR3 region is CASSPGHLSTGELFF. Here the CDR3 DNA reads TGCGCCAGCAGCCCGGGACACTTGTCCACCGGGGAGCTGTTTTTT. The V gene is TRBV5-1, the J gene TRBJ2-2; the D gene is possibly TRBD1 (6 bases). Germline V gene sequence: CDR1 SGHRS, CDR2 YFSETQ. Deletions cut 4 bases from V and 4 bases from J, with 14 bases between. CDR3 length equals 15 residues.

The CDR3 sequence: CASNQGPLVDTQYF. The CDR3 bases are TGTGCCAGCAACCAGGGACCGCTTGTAGATACGCAGTATTTT. V gene TRBV28 combines with J gene TRBJ2-3, with D possibly being TRBD1 or TRBD2 (5 bases each). The CDR3 contains 14 residues. The germline CDR1 and CDR2 sequences are MDHEN and SYDVKM. Trimming removed 7 bases from V and 5 bases from J, with 16 bases in between.

This chain uses TRBV28 with TRBJ1-2; D unresolved. CDR3 length: 14 amino acids. Per the germline V gene, CDR1 is MDHEN and CDR2 is SYDVKM. V lost 7 bases and J 8 bases, leaving 20 bases between the germline ends. The CDR3 protein is CASNWRGRTGGYTF. CDR3 coding DNA: TGTGCCAGCAATTGGCGAGGCCGTACCGGGGGCTACACCTTC.

The chain joins TRBV28 to TRBJ1-1, with TRBD1 matching over 7 bases. The V gene end was trimmed by 2 bases and the J gene end by 5 bases; junction bases not matched to a gene: 8. This CDR3 comprises 15 residues. The germline gives CDR1 MDHEN, CDR2 SYDVKM. The CDR3 sequence is CASSLHAGGWTEAFF. In DNA form, the CDR3 reads TGTGCCAGCAGTTTACATGCAGGGGGTTGGACTGAAGCTTTCTTT. Full variable domain (rest looked up from reference TRBV28 and TRBJ1-1): DVKVTQSSRYLVKRTGEKVFLECVQDMDHENMFWYRQDPGLGLRLIYFSYDVKMKEKGDIPEGYSVSREKKERFSLILESASTNQTSMYLCASSLHAGGWTEAFFGQGTRLTVV.

The chain carries TRBV6-4 and TRBJ2-3; 14 bases agree with TRBD2. CDR1 and CDR2 (germline): MRHNA, SNTAGT. The V gene end was trimmed by 6 bases and the J gene end by 3 bases; junction bases not matched to a gene: 8. This CDR3 spans 17 amino acids. CDR3 sequence reads: CASSAGTSGRRTDTQYF. CDR3 DNA: TGTGCCAGCAGCGCCGGGACTAGCGGGAGAAGGACAGATACGCAGTATTTT.

For this clone: The same CDR3 is also encoded by other DNA sequences in this sample. CDR3 in amino acids: CASSVYNEQFF. The CDR3 nucleotides read TGTGCCAGCAGTGTCTATAATGAGCAGTTCTTC. The chain joins TRBV2 to TRBJ2-1; D gene uncertain. The germline V and J ends were trimmed by 4 bases and 7 bases, with 5 bases remaining between them. Germline lookup yields CDR1 SNHLY and CDR2 FYNNEI. This CDR3 spans 11 amino acids.

The rearrangement uses TRBV30 and TRBJ2-5, with D tentatively TRBD1 (6 bases). V was trimmed by 3 bases and J by 7 bases, leaving 15 bases between them. Germline V gene lookup returns CDR1 GTSNPN and CDR2 SVGIG (reference sequence). CDR3 length: 13 residues. The CDR3: CAWRIGGIGTQYF. The CDR3 DNA sequence: TGTGCCTGGAGGATAGGGGGAATCGGGACCCAGTACTTC.

The genes are TRBV2 and TRBJ2-7; D assignment may be TRBD1 or TRBD2 (5 bases each). Germline CDR1 reads SNHLY; CDR2 reads FYNNEI. The V gene lost 11 bases and the J gene lost 0 bases, with 14 bases spanning the gap. The CDR3 spans 13 residues. CDR3 in amino acids: CALYRGSSYEQYF. CDR3 DNA sequence: TGTGCCCTGTACCGGGGCAGCTCCTACGAGCAGTACTTC.

V usage is TRBV11-2 and J usage is TRBJ1-1; 8 positions agree with TRBD1. Germline CDR1 SGHAT, CDR2 FQNNGV. The CDR3 consists of 14 residues. The V segment lost 5 bases and the J segment 3 bases; nucleotides outside the gene matches: 5. CDR3 DNA: TGTGCCAGCAGCCCAGGGACAGGTTACACTGAAGCTTTCTTT. It translates to CASSPGTGYTEAFF.

The chain uses TRBV6-5 and TRBJ1-1; D not certain. The CDR3 length is 12 residues. Per germline, CDR1 MNHEY and CDR2 SVGAGI. Trimming removed 5 bases at V and 2 bases at J, with 6 bases between. CDR3 coding DNA: TGTGCCAGCAGTGATGTAAACACTGAAGCTTTCTTT. This gives the protein CASSDVNTEAFF.

The rearrangement joins TRBV5-1 to TRBJ2-5, with D possibly being TRBD2 (6 bases). Trimming shortened V by 0 bases and J by 7 bases, and 10 bases separated the two germline ends. Germline CDR1 and CDR2: SGHRS and YFSETQ. The CDR3 runs 13 residues. CDR3 in amino acids: CASSLAVRGTQYF. CDR3 nucleotides: TGCGCCAGCAGCTTGGCGGTGCGGGGGACCCAGTACTTC.

V is TRBV5-1 and J is TRBJ1-4, with a tentative D call TRBD1 (6 bases). V lost 0 bases, J lost 6 bases, and 12 bases lay in between. Germline-derived CDR1 and CDR2 are SGHRS and YFSETQ. The CDR3 is made up of 15 amino acids. CDR3 sequence (DNA): TGCGCCAGCAGCTTGGTAGGGACACGGGATGAAAAACTGTTTTTT. It specifies CASSLVGTRDEKLFF.

A single count supports this clone. This chain connects TRBV6-1 to TRBJ1-1, with TRBD1 identical over 9 bases. J gave up 7 bases and V 6 bases, and 9 bases lay outside the gene matches. This CDR3 is 14 amino acids long. Germline-derived CDR1 and CDR2 are MNHNS and SASEGT. The CDR3 spells CASRKTGTGLEAFF. The CDR3 DNA reads as TGTGCCAGCAGAAAAACCGGGACAGGGCTTGAAGCTTTCTTT.

The genes are TRBV7-9 and TRBJ2-3; either TRBD1 or TRBD2 may supply D (5 bases each). Germline CDR1 is SEHNR and CDR2 is FQNEAQ (reference sequence). V lost 1 base to trimming and J lost 2 bases, with 16 bases between them. The CDR3 runs 17 residues. The CDR3 sequence is CASSLVFGTEPTDTQYF. CDR3 nucleotide sequence: TGTGCCAGCAGCTTAGTTTTCGGGACGGAACCCACAGATACGCAGTATTTT.

This clone turned up a few times. The gene calls are TRBV11-2 and TRBJ2-3; 10 nucleotides align to TRBD1. The V gene end was trimmed by 4 bases and the J gene end by 0 bases; junction bases not matched to a gene: 4. CDR1 is SGHAT, CDR2 FQNNGV, per germline. The CDR3 is made up of 16 amino acids. The CDR3 spells CASSWDRGMSTDTQYF. The CDR3 DNA reads as TGTGCCAGCAGCTGGGACAGGGGAATGAGCACAGATACGCAGTATTTT.

This clone was recorded a few times. The chain uses TRBV18 and TRBJ2-7, with D hard to call. Germline V gives CDR1 KGHSH, CDR2 LQKENI. The CDR3 is 12 residues long. V was pared by 6 bases and J by 3 bases, with 9 bases between. This CDR3 reads CASSPQIYEQYF. The CDR3, as DNA: TGTGCCAGCTCCCCCCAGATCTACGAGCAGTACTTC.

The chain links TRBV4-1 to TRBJ2-5; 11 positions agree with TRBD2. The V segment lost 1 base and the J segment 2 bases; nucleotides outside the gene matches: 15. The germline V gene encodes CDR1 MGHRA and CDR2 YSYEKL. The CDR3 runs to 20 residues. The CDR3 region is CASSQAKGLAGGWSQETQYF. The CDR3 DNA is TGCGCCAGCAGCCAAGCGAAGGGTCTAGCGGGAGGATGGAGTCAAGAGACCCAGTACTTC.